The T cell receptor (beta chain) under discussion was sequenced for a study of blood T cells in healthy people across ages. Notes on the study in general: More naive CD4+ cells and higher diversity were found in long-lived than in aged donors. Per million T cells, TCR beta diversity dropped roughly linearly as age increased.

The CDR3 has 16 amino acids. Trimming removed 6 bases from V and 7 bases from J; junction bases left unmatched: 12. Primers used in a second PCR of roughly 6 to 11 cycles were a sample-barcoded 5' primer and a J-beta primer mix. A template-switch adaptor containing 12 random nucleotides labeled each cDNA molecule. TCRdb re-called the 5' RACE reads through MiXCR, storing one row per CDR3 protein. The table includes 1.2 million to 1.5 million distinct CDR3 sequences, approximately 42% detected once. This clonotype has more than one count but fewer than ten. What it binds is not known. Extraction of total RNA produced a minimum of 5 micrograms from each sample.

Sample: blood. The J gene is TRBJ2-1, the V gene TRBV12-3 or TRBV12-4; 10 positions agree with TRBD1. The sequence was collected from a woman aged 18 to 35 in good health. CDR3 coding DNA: TGTGCCAGCAGCCTACCGGTTGGACAGGGGGGTAATGAGCAGTTCTTC. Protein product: CASSLPVGQGGNEQFF.